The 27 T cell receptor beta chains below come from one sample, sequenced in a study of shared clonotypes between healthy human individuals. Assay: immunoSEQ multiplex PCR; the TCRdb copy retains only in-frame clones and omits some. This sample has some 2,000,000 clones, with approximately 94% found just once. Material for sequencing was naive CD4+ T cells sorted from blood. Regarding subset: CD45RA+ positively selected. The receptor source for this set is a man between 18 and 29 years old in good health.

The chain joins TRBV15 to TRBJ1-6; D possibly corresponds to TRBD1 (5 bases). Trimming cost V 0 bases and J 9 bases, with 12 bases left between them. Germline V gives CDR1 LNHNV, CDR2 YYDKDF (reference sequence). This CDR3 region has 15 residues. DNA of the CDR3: TGTGCCACCAGCAGAGATTCGGCGACAGTTTCACCCCTCCACTTT. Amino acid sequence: CATSRDSATVSPLHF.

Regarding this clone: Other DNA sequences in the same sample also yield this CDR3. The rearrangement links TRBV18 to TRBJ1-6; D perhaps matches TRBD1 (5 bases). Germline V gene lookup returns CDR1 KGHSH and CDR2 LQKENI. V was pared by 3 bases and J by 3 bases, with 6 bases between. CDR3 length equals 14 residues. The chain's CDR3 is CASSPQGYNSPLHF. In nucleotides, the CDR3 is TGTGCCAGCTCACCGCAGGGCTATAATTCACCCCTCCACTTT.

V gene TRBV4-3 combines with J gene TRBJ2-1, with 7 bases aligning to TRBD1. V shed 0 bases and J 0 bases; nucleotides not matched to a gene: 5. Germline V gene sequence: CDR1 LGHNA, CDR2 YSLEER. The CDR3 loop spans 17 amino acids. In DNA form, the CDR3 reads TGCGCCAGCAGCCAAGAGGTGACAGGGTTCTCCTACAATGAGCAGTTCTTC. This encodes CASSQEVTGFSYNEQFF.

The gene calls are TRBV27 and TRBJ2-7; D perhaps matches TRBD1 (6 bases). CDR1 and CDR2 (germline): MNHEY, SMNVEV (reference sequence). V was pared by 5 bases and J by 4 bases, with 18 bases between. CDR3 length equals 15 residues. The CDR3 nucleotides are TGTGCCAGCAGTCTTCTCGGCGACAGGCAATACGAGCAGTACTTC. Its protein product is CASSLLGDRQYEQYF.

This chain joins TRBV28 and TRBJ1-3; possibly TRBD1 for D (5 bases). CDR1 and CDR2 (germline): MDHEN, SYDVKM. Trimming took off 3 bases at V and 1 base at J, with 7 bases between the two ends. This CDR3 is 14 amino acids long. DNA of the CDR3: TGTGCCAGCAGTTTGACAGATTCTGGAAACACCATATATTTT. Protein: CASSLTDSGNTIYF.

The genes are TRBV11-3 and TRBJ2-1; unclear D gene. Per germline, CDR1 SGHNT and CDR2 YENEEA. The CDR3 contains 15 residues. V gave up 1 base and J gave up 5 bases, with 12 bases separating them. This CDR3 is CASSLGAWENNEQFF. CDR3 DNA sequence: TGTGCCAGCAGCTTAGGGGCCTGGGAAAACAATGAGCAGTTCTTC.

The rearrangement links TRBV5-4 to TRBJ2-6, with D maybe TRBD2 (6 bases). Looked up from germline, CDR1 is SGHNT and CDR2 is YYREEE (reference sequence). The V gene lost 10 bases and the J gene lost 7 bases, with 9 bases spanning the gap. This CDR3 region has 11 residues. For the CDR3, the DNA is TGTGCCTGGGGGGTCGCCAACGTCCTGACTTTC. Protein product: CAWGVANVLTF.

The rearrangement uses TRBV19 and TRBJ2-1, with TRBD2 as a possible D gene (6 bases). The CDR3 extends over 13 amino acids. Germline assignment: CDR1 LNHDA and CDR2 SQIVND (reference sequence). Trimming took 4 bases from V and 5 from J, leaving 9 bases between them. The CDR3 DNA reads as TGTGCCAGTAGTAGCGGGATACACAATGAGCAGTTCTTC. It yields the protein CASSSGIHNEQFF.

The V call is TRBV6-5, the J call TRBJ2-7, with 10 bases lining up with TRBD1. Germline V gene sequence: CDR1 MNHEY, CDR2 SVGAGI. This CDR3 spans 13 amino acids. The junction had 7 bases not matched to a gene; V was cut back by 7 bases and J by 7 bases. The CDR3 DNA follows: TGTGCCAGCAACCACAGGGACAGGGGAGAGCAGTACTTC. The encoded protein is CASNHRDRGEQYF.

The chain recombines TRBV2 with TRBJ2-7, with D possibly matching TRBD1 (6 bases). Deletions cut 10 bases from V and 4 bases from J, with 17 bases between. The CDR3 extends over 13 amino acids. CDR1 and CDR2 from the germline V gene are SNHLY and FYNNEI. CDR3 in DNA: TGTGCCAACCGACGGCCAGGGGTTTACGAGCAGTACTTC. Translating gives CANRRPGVYEQYF.

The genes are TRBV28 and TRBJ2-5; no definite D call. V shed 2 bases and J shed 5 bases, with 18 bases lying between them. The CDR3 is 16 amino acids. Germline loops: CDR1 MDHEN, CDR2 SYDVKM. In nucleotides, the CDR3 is TGTGCCAGCAGTTTAAAGAGTTGGGTCCCCGGCGAGACCCAGTACTTC. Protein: CASSLKSWVPGETQYF.

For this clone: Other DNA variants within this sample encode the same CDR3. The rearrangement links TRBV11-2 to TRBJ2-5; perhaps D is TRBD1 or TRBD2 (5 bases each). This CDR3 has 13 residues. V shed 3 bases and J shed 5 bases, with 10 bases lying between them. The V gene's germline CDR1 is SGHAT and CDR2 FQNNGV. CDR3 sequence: CASSLGERETQYF. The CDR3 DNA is TGTGCCAGCAGCTTGGGGGAGCGGGAGACCCAGTACTTC.

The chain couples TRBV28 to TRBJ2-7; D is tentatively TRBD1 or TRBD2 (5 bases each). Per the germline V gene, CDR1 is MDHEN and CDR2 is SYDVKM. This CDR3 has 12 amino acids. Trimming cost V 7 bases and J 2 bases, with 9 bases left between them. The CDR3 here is CASNEGPYEQYF. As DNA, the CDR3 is TGTGCCAGCAACGAGGGGCCCTACGAGCAGTACTTC.

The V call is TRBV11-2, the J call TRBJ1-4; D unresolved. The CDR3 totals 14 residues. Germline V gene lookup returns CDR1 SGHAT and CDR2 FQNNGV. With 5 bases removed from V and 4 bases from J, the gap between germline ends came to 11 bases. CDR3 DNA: TGTGCCAGCAGCCAAGGGTCCGGTAATGAAAAACTGTTTTTT. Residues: CASSQGSGNEKLFF.

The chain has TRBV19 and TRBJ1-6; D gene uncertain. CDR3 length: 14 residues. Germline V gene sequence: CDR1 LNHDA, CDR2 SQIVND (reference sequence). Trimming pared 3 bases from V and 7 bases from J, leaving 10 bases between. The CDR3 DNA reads TGTGCCAGTAGTATGGCTGGGTTGAATTCACCCCTCCACTTT. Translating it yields CASSMAGLNSPLHF.

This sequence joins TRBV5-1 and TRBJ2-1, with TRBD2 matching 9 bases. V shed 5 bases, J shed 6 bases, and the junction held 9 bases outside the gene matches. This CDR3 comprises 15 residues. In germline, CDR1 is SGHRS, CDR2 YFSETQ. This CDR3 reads CASRSKTSGGNEQFF. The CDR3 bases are TGCGCCAGCAGATCTAAGACTAGCGGAGGCAATGAGCAGTTCTTC.

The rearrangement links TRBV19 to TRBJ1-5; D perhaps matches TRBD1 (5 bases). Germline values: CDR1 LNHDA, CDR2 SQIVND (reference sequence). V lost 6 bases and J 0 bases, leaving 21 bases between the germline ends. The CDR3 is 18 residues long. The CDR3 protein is CASSTGAHEAGSNQPQHF. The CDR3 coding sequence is TGTGCCAGTAGCACCGGGGCACACGAGGCCGGTAGCAATCAGCCCCAGCATTTT. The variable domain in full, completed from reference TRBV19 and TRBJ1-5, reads DGGITQSPKYLFRKEGQNVTLSCEQNLNHDAMYWYRQDPGQGLRLIYYSQIVNDFQKGDIAEGYSVSREKKESFPLTVTSAQKNPTAFYLCASSTGAHEAGSNQPQHFGDGTRLSIL.

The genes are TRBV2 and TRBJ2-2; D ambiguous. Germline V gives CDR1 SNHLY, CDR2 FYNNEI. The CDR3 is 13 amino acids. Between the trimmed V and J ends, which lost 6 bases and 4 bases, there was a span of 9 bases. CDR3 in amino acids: CASRGSSTGELFF. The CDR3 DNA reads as TGTGCCAGCAGGGGATCAAGCACCGGGGAGCTGTTTTTT.

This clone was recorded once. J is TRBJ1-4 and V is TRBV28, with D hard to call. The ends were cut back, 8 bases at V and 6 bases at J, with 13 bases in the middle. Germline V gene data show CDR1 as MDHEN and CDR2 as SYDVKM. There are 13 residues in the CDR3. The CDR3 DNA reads TGTGCCAGCTCACCCCGACGTTATGAAAAACTGTTTTTT. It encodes CASSPRRYEKLFF.

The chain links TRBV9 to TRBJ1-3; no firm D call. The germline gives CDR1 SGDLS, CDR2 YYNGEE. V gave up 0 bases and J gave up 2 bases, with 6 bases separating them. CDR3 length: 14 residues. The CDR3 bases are TGTGCCAGCAGCGTAGATCCAGCTGGAAACACCATATATTTT. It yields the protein CASSVDPAGNTIYF.

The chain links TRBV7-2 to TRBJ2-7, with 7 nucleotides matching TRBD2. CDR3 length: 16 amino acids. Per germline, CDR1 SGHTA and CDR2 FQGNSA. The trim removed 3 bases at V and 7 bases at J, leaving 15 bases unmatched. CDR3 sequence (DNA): TGTGCCAGCAGCTTCGGGGGGAGCGGGCCCTCGGGAGAGCAGTACTTC. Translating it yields CASSFGGSGPSGEQYF.

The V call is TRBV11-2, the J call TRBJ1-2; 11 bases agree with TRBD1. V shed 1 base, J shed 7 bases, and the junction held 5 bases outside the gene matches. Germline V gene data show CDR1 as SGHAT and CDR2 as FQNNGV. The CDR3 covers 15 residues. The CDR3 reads CASSLGGQGARGYTF. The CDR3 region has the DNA TGTGCCAGCAGCTTAGGCGGACAGGGGGCGCGTGGCTACACCTTC.

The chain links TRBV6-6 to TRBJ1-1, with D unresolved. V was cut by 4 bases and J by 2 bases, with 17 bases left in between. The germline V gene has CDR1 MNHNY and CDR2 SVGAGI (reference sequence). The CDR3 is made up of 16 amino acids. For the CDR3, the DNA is TGTGCCAGCAGTTCCAACCCTCCAATCGCCAACACTGAAGCTTTCTTT. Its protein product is CASSSNPPIANTEAFF.

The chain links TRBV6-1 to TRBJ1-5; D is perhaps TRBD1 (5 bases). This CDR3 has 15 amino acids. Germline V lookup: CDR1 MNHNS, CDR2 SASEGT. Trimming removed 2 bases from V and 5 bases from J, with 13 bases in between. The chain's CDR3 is CASSESQGAHQPQHF. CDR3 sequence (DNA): TGTGCCAGCAGTGAAAGCCAGGGCGCCCATCAGCCCCAGCATTTT.

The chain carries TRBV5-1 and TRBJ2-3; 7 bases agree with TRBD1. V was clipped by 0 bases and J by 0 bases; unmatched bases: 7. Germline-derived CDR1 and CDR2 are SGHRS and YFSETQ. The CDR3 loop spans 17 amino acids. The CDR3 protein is CASSLGVGRGSTDTQYF. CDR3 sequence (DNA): TGCGCCAGCAGCTTGGGAGTGGGCAGGGGGAGCACAGATACGCAGTATTTT.

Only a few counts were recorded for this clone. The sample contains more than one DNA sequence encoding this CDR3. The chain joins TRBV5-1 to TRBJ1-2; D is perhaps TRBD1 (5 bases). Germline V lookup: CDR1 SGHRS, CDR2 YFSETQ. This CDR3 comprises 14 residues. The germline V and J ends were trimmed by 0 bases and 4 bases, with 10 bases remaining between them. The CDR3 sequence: CASSLGQGPYGYTF. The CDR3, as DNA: TGCGCCAGCAGCTTGGGTCAGGGCCCCTATGGCTACACCTTC.

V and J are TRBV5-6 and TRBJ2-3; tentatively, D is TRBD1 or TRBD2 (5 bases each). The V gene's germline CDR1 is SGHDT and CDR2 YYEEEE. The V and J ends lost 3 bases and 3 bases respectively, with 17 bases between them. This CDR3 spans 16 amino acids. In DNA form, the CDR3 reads TGTGCCAGCAGCTATGGGACGAGATTGATTACAGATACGCAGTATTTT. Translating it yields CASSYGTRLITDTQYF.